Sequencing of this TCR beta chain was carried out in a study of regulatory dendritic cells for organ transplantation. Regarding the study as a whole: Naive CD4+ and CD8+ repertoires were highly diverse; memory CD8+ was most oligoclonal. Of resting T cell subsets, memory CD8+ had the most alloreactive clonotypes.

A word on this clone: As yet, its antigen is unknown.

Germline lookup yields CDR1 SGHDT and CDR2 YYEEEE. Germline trimming cut 0 bases from V and 5 bases from J; bases unmatched to any gene: 13. The CDR3 runs 18 residues. Sequencing was performed with immunoSEQ multiplex PCR; in TCRdb, only in-frame clones are kept and a portion is missing. The sample holds 25,000 to 35,000 clones; about four fifths are singletons and the top ten take about 0.095%. Sequencing was done on a sample of naive CD4+ T cells from blood. Subset reported: CD45RA+ naive T cells. This clonotype originated in a human donor in good health. This rearrangement joins TRBV5-6 to TRBJ2-5; TRBD2 agrees at 10 bases. The CDR3 is CASSLGPLSGGAAETQYF. The CDR3 DNA is TGTGCCAGCAGCTTGGGACCCCTCAGCGGGGGGGCTGCGGAGACCCAGTACTTC.